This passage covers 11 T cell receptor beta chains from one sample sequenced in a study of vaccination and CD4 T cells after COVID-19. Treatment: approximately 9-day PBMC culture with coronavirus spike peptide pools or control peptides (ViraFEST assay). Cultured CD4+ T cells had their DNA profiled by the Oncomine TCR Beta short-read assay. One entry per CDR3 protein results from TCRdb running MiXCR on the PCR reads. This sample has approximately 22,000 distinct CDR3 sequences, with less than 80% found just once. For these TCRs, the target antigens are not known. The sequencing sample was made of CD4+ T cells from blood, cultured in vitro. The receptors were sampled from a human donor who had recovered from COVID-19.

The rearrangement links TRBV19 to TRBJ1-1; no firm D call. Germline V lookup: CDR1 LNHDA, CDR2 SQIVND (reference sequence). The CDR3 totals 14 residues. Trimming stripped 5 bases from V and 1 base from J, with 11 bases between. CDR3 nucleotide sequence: TGTGCCAGTAGTCCAACCGGTTGGAACACTGAAGCTTTCTTT. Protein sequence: CASSPTGWNTEAFF.

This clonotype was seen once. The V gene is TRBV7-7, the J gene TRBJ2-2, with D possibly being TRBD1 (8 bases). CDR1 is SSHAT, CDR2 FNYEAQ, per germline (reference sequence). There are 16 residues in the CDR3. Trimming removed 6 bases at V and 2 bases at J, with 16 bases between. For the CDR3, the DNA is TGTGCCAGCAGTCCAACAGGGGGGGCAAACACCGGGGAGCTGTTTTTT. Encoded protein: CASSPTGGANTGELFF.

The CDR3 DNA is TGTGCCAGCAGCAAGGATGACAAGGGGGGGGAATATGGCTACACCTTC. Protein sequence: CASSKDDKGGEYGYTF. This sequence joins TRBV21-1 and TRBJ1-2; the table's D call, TRBD1, was not checked against the DNA. TRBV21-1 is shown as a pseudogene. This CDR3 contains 16 residues.

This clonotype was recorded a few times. CDR3 coding DNA: TGCAGTGCGGATCGAGCTAGCTCCTACAATGAGCAGTTCTTC. Encoded protein: CSADRASSYNEQFF. V is TRBV20-1 and J is TRBJ2-1; D gene unclear. CDR1 is DFQATT and CDR2 is SNEGSKA in the germline V gene (reference sequence). V was pared by 6 bases and J by 0 bases, with 12 bases between. CDR3 length equals 14 residues.

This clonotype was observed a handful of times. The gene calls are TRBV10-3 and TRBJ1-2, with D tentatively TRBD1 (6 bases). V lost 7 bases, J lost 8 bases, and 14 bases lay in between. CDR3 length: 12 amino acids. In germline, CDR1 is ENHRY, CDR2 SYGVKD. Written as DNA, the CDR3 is TGTGCCATCAATACAGGGAGCGGCGGCTACACCTTC. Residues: CAINTGSGGYTF.

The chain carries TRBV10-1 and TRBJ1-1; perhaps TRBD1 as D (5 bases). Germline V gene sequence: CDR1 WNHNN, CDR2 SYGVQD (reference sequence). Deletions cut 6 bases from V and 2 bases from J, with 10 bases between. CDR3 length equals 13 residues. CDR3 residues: CASSETANTEAFF. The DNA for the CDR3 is TGCGCCAGCAGCGAGACAGCAAACACTGAAGCTTTCTTT.

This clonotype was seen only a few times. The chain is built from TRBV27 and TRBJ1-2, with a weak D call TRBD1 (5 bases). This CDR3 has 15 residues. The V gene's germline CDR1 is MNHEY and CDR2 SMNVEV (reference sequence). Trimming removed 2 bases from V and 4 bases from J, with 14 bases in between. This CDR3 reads CASSLTGQGSYGYTF. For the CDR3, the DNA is TGTGCCAGCAGTTTAACTGGGCAGGGATCCTATGGCTACACCTTC.

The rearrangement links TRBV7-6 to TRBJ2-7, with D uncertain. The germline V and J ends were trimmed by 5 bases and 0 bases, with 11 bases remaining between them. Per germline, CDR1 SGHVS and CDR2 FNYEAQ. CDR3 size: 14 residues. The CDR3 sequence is CASSPRLSSYEQYF. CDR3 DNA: TGTGCCAGCAGCCCTCGTCTTAGCTCCTACGAGCAGTACTTC.

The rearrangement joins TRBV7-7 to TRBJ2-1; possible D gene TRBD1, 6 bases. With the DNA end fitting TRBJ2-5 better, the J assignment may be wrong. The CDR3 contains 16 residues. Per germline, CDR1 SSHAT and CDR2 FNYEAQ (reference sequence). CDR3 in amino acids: CASSLARRTVQETQYF. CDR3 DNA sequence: TGTGCCAGCAGCTTAGCGCGTCGGACAGTCCAGGAGACCCAGTACTTC.

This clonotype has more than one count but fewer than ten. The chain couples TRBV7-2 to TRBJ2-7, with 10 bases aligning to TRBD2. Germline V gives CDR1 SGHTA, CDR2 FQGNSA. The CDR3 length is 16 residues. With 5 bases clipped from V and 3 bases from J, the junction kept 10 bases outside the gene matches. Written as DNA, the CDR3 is TGTGCCAGCAGCCCCCATAGCGGGAGGCCAGGCTACGAGCAGTACTTC. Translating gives CASSPHSGRPGYEQYF.

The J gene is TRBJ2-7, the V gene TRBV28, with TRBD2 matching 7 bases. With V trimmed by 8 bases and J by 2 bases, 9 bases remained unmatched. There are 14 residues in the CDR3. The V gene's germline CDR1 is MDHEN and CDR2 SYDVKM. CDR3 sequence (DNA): TGTGCCAGCCGGGAACTAGCGTACCCCTACGAGCAGTACTTC. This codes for CASRELAYPYEQYF.